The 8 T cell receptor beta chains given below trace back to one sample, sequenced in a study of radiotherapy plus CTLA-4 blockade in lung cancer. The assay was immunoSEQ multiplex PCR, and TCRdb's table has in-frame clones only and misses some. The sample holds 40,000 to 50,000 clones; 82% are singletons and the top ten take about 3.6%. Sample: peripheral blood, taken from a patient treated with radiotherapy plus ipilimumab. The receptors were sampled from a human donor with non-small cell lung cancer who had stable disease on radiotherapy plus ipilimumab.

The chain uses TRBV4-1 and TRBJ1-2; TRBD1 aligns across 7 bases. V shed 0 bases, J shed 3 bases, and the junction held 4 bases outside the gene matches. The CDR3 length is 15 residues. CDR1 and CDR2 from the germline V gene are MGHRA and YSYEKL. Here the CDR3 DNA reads TGCGCCAGCAGCCAAGATGCAACAGGGGACTATGGCTACACCTTC. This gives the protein CASSQDATGDYGYTF.

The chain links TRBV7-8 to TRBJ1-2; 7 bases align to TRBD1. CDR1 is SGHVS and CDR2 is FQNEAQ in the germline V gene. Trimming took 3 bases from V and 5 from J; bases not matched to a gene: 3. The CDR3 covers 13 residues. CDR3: CASSLGQSYGYTF. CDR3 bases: TGTGCCAGCAGCTTGGGACAGTCTTATGGCTACACCTTC.

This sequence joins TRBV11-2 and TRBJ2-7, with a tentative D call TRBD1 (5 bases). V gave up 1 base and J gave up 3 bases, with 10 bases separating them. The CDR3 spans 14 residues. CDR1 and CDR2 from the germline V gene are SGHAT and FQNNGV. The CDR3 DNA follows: TGTGCCAGCAGCTTAGGGGGCACAGACTACGAGCAGTACTTC. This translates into CASSLGGTDYEQYF.

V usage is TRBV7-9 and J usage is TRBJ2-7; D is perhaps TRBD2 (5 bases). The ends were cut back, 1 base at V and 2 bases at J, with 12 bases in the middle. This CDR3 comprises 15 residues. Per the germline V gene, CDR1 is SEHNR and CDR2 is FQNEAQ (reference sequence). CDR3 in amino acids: CASSLVGSGTYEQYF. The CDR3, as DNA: TGTGCCAGCAGCTTAGTAGGGTCGGGGACCTACGAGCAGTACTTC.

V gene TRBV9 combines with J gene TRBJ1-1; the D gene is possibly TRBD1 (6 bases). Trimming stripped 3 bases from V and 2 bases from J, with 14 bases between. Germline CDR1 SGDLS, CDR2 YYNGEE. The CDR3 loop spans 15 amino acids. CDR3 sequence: CASSARPGTNTEAFF. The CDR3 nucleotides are TGTGCCAGCAGCGCAAGACCCGGGACAAACACTGAAGCTTTCTTT. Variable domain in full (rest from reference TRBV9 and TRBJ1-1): DSGVTQTPKHLITATGQRVTLRCSPRSGDLSVYWYQQSLDQGLQFLIQYYNGEERAKGNILERFSAQQFPDLHSELNLSSLELGDSALYFCASSARPGTNTEAFFGQGTRLTVV.

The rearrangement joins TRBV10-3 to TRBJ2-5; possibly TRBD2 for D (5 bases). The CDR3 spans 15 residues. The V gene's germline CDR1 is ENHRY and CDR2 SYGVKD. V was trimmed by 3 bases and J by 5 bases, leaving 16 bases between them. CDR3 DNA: TGTGCCATCAGTGATCCCGGGGATCCAAGGGAGACCCAGTACTTC. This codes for CAISDPGDPRETQYF.

CDR3 sequence reads: CASSSIQGGSIQYF. DNA for the CDR3: TGTGCCAGCAGCTCAATACAGGGGGGGAGCATTCAGTACTTC. The V and J genes are TRBV7-2 and TRBJ2-4; D possibly corresponds to TRBD1 (8 bases). Germline V gene lookup returns CDR1 SGHTA and CDR2 FQGNSA. V lost 4 bases and J 9 bases, leaving 16 bases between the germline ends. The CDR3 has 14 amino acids.

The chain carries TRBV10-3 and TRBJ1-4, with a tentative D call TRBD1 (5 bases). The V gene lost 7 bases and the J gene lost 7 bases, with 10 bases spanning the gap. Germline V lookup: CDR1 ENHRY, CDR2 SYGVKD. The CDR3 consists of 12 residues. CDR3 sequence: CAINGAREKLFF. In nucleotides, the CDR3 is TGTGCCATCAATGGGGCGCGTGAAAAACTGTTTTTT.